The next 9 T cell receptor beta chains were all read from a single sample in a study of blood T cells in healthy people across ages. A second PCR, run for about 7 to 12 cycles, used a sample-barcoded 5' primer plus a J-beta primer mix. TCRdb re-derived calls from the 5' RACE reads in MiXCR, one entry per CDR3 protein. The table lists 950,000 to 1,200,000 distinct CDR3 sequences, roughly two fifths of them singletons. The material sequenced was blood. The source is a man younger than 35 in good health.

A note on this clonotype: A read error may explain this, as a much larger clone is one base away. The J gene is TRBJ2-1, the V gene TRBV11-1; perhaps TRBD2 as D (6 bases). The J call may be incorrect, as the DNA end agrees better with TRBJ2-7. Germline CDR1 SGHAT, CDR2 FQDESV (reference sequence). This CDR3 region has 15 residues. This chain's CDR3 is CASSPGLISYNEQYF. The CDR3 nucleotides read TGTGCCAGCAGCCCCGGACTAATTAGTTACAATGAGCAGTACTTC.

The V gene is TRBV7-2, the J gene TRBJ2-7; 7 bases map to TRBD2. This CDR3 is 13 amino acids long. Germline values: CDR1 SGHTA, CDR2 FQGNSA. The ends lost 5 bases at V and 3 bases at J; junction bases unmatched: 4. CDR3 nucleotides: TGTGCCAGCAGCGGGGGACTACTCTACGAGCAGTACTTC. Translating gives CASSGGLLYEQYF.

V gene TRBV10-3 combines with J gene TRBJ2-3; a weak D match, TRBD1 (5 bases). Looked up from germline, CDR1 is ENHRY and CDR2 is SYGVKD. Trimming removed 3 bases from V and 2 bases from J, with 15 bases in between. This CDR3 region has 16 residues. CDR3 bases: TGTGCCATCAGTGACCCAGGGCGAGGTTACACAGATACGCAGTATTTT. It yields the protein CAISDPGRGYTDTQYF.

This clonotype turned up a few times. The genes are TRBV7-9 and TRBJ1-1; maybe TRBD1 (5 bases). Trimming shortened V by 6 bases and J by 5 bases, and 13 bases separated the two germline ends. CDR1 is SEHNR, CDR2 FQNEAQ, per germline (reference sequence). The CDR3 has 13 amino acids. The CDR3 DNA is TGTGCCAGCAGGGAAGTGGGGGAGACTGAAGCTTTCTTT. Amino acid sequence: CASREVGETEAFF.

The rearrangement uses TRBV20-1 and TRBJ1-2, with D hard to call. This CDR3 is 14 amino acids long. V dropped 1 base and J dropped 0 bases, with 9 bases sitting between them. CDR1 is DFQATT and CDR2 is SNEGSKA in the germline V gene (reference sequence). The CDR3 reads CSARVKGSNYGYTF. The CDR3 DNA reads TGCAGTGCTAGAGTTAAGGGTTCTAACTATGGCTACACCTTC.

In its sample, this clonotype ranks as medium-sized. This chain links TRBV6-5 with TRBJ2-3; 9 bases are shared with TRBD1. V was clipped by 4 bases and J by 9 bases; unmatched bases: 5. The CDR3 runs 13 residues. Germline V gene data show CDR1 as MNHEY and CDR2 as SVGAGI. CDR3 DNA: TGTGCCAGCAGTTCTACAGGGGGCCTCACGCAGTATTTT. Amino acid sequence: CASSSTGGLTQYF.

In its sample, this clonotype was seen many times. This chain uses TRBV10-3 with TRBJ2-3; D unclear. Per the germline V gene, CDR1 is ENHRY and CDR2 is SYGVKD. The V end lost 7 bases, the J end lost 0 bases, and 8 bases lay between the germline ends. This CDR3 has 13 residues. The CDR3 here is CAITLESTDTQYF. DNA of the CDR3: TGTGCCATCACGTTGGAGAGCACAGATACGCAGTATTTT.

This clonotype appeared a few times. The gene calls are TRBV25-1 and TRBJ1-1, with 10 bases lining up with TRBD1. The CDR3 is 15 amino acids. Trimming cost V 3 bases and J 5 bases; bases outside gene matches: 6. Looked up from germline, CDR1 is MGHDK and CDR2 is SYGVNS. CDR3 sequence: CASSDSGTGDTEAFF. CDR3 nucleotides: TGTGCCAGCAGTGACTCCGGGACAGGGGATACTGAAGCTTTCTTT. Full variable domain (outside the CDR3, taken from reference TRBV25-1 and TRBJ1-1): EADIYQTPRYLVIGTGKKITLECSQTMGHDKMYWYQQDPGMELHLIHYSYGVNSTEKGDLSSESTVSRIRTEHFPLTLESARPSHTSQYLCASSDSGTGDTEAFFGQGTRLTVV.

The genes are TRBV12-3 or TRBV12-4 and TRBJ2-7, with D perhaps given as TRBD1 or TRBD2 (5 bases each). CDR3 length: 14 residues. Trimming took off 7 bases at V and 0 bases at J, with 13 bases between the two ends. CDR3 region: CASTSEGSSYEQYF. The CDR3 coding sequence is TGTGCCAGCACCAGCGAGGGGTCCTCCTACGAGCAGTACTTC.